This TCR beta chain was recovered during a study of cytomegalovirus exposure and HLA in healthy donors. The study, taken as a whole, reports: After further analysis at a later stage, some 15,000 TCR beta sequences were associated with HLA alleles at 0.05 false discovery rate. Reports showed the classifier diagnosing cytomegalovirus status with high specificity and sensitivity.

The CDR3 length is 17 residues. Germline CDR1 reads SGHRS; CDR2 reads YFSETQ. With 0 bases removed from V and 3 bases from J, the gap between germline ends came to 13 bases. Of note for this clone: Its target is unknown.

Use of 60 Vbeta and 13 Jbeta primers characterized the PCR. Generated by immunoSEQ multiplex PCR, the TCRdb table keeps only in-frame clones and is missing some. This sample has about 170,000 clones, with approximately 80% found just once. This chain links TRBV5-1 with TRBJ1-6; D is possibly TRBD1 (6 bases). The sequencing input was PBMCs. This clonotype was sampled from a boy younger than 10 in good health and CMV-seronegative. The CDR3 bases are TGCGCCAGCAGCTTGGAAGGGGGTATCGGCTATAATTCACCCCTCCACTTT. It yields the protein CASSLEGGIGYNSPLHF.